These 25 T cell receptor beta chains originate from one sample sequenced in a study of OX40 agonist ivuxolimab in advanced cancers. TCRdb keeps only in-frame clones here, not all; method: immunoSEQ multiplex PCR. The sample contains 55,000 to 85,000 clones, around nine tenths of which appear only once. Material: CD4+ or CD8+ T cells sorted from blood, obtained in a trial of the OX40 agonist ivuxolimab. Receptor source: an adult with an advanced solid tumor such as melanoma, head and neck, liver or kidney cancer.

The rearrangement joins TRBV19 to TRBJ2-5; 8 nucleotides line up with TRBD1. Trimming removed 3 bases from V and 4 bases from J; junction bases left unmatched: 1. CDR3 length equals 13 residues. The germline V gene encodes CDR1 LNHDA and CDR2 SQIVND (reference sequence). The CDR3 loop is CASSIRGRETQYF. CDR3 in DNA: TGTGCCAGTAGTATCAGGGGGCGAGAGACCCAGTACTTC.

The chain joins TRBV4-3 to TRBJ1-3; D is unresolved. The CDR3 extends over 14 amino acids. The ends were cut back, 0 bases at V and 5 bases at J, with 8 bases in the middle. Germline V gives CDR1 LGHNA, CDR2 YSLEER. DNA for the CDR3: TGCGCCAGCAGCCAAGATGTCGGCAGAAACACCATATATTTT. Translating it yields CASSQDVGRNTIYF.

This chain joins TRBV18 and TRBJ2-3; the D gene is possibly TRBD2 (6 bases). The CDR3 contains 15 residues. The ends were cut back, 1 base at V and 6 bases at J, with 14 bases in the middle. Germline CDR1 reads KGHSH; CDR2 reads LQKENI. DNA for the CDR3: TGTGCCAGCTCACCACTCGGAGGGCCTCGGGATACGCAGTATTTT. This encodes CASSPLGGPRDTQYF. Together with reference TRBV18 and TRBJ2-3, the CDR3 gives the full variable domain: NAGVMQNPRHLVRRRGQEARLRCSPMKGHSHVYWYRQLPEEGLKFMVYLQKENIIDESGMPKERFSAEFPKEGPSILRIQQVVRGDSAAYFCASSPLGGPRDTQYFGPGTRLTVL.

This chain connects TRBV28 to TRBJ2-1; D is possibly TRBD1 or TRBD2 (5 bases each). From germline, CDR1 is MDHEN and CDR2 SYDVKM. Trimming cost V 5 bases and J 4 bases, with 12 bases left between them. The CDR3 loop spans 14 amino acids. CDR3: CASSPPGRYNEQFF. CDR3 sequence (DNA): TGTGCCAGCAGTCCTCCGGGACGATACAATGAGCAGTTCTTC.

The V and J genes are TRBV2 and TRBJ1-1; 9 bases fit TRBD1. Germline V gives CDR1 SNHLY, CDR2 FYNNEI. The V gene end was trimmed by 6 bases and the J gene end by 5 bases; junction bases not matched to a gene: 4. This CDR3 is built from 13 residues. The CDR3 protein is CASRQTGGTEAFF. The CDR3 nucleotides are TGTGCCAGCAGGCAGACAGGGGGTACTGAAGCTTTCTTT.

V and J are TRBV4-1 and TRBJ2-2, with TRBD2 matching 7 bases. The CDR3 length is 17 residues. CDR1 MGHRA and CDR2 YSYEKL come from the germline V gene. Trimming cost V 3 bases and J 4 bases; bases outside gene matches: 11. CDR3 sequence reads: CASSHRPRGSGTGELFF. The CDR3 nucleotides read TGCGCCAGCAGCCATCGCCCGCGGGGGTCCGGCACCGGGGAGCTGTTTTTT.

The CDR3: CSVESVYYGYTF. The CDR3 DNA is TGCAGCGTTGAGAGTGTTTACTATGGCTACACCTTC. J is TRBJ1-2 and V is TRBV29-1; no firm D call. Trimming pared 3 bases from V and 3 bases from J, leaving 8 bases between. The CDR3 sequence is 12 residues long. The germline gives CDR1 SQVTM, CDR2 ANQGSEA.

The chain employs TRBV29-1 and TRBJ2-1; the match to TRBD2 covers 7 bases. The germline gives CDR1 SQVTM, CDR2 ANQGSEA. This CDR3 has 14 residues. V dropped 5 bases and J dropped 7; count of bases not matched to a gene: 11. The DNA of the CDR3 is TGCAGCGTTCGATGGGGCAGGGAGGGGAATGAGCAGTTCTTC. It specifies CSVRWGREGNEQFF.

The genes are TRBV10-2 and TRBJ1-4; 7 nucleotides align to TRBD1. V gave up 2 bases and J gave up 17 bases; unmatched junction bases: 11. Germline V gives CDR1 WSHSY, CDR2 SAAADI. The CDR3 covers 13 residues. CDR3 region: CASSEARQGYIFF. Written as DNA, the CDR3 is TGCGCCAGCAGTGAGGCCCGACAGGGTTACATATTTTTT.

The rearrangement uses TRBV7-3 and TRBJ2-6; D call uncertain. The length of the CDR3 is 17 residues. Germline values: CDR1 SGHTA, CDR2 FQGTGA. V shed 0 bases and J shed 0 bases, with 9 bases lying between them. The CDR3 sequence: CASSLTPRSSGANVLTF. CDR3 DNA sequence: TGTGCCAGCAGCTTAACGCCGCGCAGCTCTGGGGCCAACGTCCTGACTTTC.

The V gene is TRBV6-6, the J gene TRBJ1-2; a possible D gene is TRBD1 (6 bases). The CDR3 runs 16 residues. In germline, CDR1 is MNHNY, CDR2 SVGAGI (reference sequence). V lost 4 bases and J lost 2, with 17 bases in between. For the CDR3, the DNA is TGTGCCAGCAGTTCCGGGAGGGGGTGGGGAAACTATGGCTACACCTTC. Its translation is CASSSGRGWGNYGYTF.

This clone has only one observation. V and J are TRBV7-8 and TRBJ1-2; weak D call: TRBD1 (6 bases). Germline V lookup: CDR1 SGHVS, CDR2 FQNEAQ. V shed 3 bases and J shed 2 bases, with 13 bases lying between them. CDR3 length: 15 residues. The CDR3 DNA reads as TGTGCCAGCAGCTTTTCGACAGGAGGGAACTATGGCTACACCTTC. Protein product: CASSFSTGGNYGYTF.

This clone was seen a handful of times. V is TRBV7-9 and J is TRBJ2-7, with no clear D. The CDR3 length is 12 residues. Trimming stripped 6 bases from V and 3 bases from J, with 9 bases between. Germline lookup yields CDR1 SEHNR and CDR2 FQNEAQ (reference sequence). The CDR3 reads CASRDQYYEQYF. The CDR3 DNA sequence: TGTGCCAGCAGGGACCAGTACTACGAGCAGTACTTC.

The CDR3 DNA is TGTGCCAGCAGCTATGAGCGGGGGGGCGTCACAGATACGCAGTATTTT. Translated: CASSYERGGVTDTQYF. This chain joins TRBV5-4 and TRBJ2-3, with 10 bases aligning to TRBD2. CDR3 length: 16 amino acids. The germline V gene has CDR1 SGHNT and CDR2 YYREEE (reference sequence). The V segment lost 3 bases and the J segment 2 bases; nucleotides outside the gene matches: 6.

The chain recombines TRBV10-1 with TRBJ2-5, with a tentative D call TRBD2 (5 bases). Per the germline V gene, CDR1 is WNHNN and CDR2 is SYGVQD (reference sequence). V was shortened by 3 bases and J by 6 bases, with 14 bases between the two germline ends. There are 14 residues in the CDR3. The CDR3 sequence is CASSDEGVGKTQYF. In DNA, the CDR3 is TGCGCCAGCAGTGATGAGGGAGTGGGGAAGACCCAGTACTTC.

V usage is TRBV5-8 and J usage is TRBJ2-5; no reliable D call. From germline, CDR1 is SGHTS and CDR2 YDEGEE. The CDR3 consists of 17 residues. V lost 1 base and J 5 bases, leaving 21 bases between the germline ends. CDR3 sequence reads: CASSLFLLARSSETQYF. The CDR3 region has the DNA TGTGCCAGCAGCTTGTTCCTACTGGCTCGCTCGTCGGAGACCCAGTACTTC.

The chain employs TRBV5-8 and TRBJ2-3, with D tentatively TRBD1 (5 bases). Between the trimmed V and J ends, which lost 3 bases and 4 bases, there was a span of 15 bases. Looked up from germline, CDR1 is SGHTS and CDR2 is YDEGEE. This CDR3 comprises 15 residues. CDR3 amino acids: CASSSQGNPPDTQYF. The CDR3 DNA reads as TGTGCCAGCAGCTCGCAGGGAAACCCCCCAGATACGCAGTATTTT.

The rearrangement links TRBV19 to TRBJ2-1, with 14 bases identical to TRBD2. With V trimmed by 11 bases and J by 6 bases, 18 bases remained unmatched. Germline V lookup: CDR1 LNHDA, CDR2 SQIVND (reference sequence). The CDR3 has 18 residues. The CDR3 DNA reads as TGTGCCGGGCCGGGACTAGCGGGGGAGGCCCTTTCCCTCAATGAGCAGTTCTTC. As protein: CAGPGLAGEALSLNEQFF.

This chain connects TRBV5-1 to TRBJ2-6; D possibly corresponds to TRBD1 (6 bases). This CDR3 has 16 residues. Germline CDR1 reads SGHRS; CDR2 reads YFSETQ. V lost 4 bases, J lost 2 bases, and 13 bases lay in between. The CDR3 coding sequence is TGCGCCAGCAGCAAGGACCCAGGGGCTGGGGCCAACGTCCTGACTTTC. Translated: CASSKDPGAGANVLTF.

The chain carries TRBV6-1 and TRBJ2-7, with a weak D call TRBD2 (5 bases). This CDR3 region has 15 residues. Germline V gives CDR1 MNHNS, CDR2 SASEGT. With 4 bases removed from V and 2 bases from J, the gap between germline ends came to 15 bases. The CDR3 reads CASSAGSRGTYEQYF. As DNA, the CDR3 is TGTGCCAGCAGTGCTGGATCACGGGGAACCTACGAGCAGTACTTC.

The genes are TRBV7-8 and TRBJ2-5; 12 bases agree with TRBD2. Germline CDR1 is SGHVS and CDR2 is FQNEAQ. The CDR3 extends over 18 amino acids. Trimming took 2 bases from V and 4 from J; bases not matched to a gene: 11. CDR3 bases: TGTGCCAGCAGCTTAAGCGGGGGGCTAGCGGGAGGGGTAGAGACCCAGTACTTC. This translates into CASSLSGGLAGGVETQYF.

The CDR3 coding sequence is TGTGCCAGCAGCTCCGGGCGGGGTGGGGCCAACGTCCTGACTTTC. Amino acids: CASSSGRGGANVLTF. The chain is built from TRBV5-4 and TRBJ2-6, with D possibly TRBD2 on 6 matching bases. From germline, CDR1 is SGHNT and CDR2 YYREEE (reference sequence). Trimming shortened V by 3 bases and J by 3 bases, and 10 bases separated the two germline ends. The CDR3 is 15 amino acids.

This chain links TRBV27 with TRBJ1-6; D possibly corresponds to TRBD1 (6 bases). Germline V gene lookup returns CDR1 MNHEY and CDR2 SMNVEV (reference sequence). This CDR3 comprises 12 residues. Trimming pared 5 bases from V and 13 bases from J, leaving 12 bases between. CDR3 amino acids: CASSVQGLPLHF. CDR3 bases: TGTGCCAGCAGTGTACAGGGTCTGCCCCTCCACTTT.

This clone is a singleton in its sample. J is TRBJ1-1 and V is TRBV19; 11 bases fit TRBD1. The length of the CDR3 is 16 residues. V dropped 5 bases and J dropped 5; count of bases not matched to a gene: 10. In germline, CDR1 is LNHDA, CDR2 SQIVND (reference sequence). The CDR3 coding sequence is TGTGCCAGTAGTCCACGGACAGGGGGCTTGGGGACTGAAGCTTTCTTT. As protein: CASSPRTGGLGTEAFF.

The chain's CDR3 is CASSSGTRGGTGELFF. In DNA, the CDR3 is TGTGCCAGCAGCTCTGGGACAAGGGGCGGCACCGGGGAGCTGTTTTTT. The rearrangement links TRBV7-3 to TRBJ2-2; maybe TRBD1 (6 bases). Trimming took 4 bases from V and 4 from J, leaving 16 bases between them. Germline values: CDR1 SGHTA, CDR2 FQGTGA. The CDR3 sequence is 16 residues long.